The sequence of this T cell receptor beta chain was determined in a study of cytomegalovirus exposure and HLA in healthy donors. Findings and limits, study-wide: For most TCR beta V segments, an earlier analysis put the productive rate at about 90% or about 30% of the time. As a later analysis revealed, the rate of TCR association differed by HLA locus, with DRB1 most and HLA-C fewest.

Primers for the PCR totalled 60 Vbeta and 13 Jbeta. Using immunoSEQ multiplex PCR, the repertoire was profiled, and TCRdb retains in-frame clones only, with some absent. Reported are 55,000 to 80,000 clones; the ten largest clones contain more than 2.5%. Comments on this clone: Its antigen remains unknown.

CDR1 and CDR2 from the germline V gene are SGDLS and YYNGEE. The CDR3 extends over 14 amino acids. After removal of 4 bases from V and 3 bases from J, the junction contained 4 bases not matched to a gene. The receptor was derived from a man between 35 and 55 years old in good health and CMV-seronegative. The chain carries TRBV9 and TRBJ1-5; 7 nucleotides match TRBD1. Material for sequencing was PBMCs. CDR3 nucleotides: TGTGCCAGCAGCTCAGGACAGGACAATCAGCCCCAGCATTTT. Its translation is CASSSGQDNQPQHF.